The clone carrying this T cell receptor beta chain appeared many times. Its antigen is unidentified. One entry per CDR3 protein results from TCRdb running MiXCR on the 5' RACE reads. Of fewer than 350,000 distinct CDR3 sequences detected, roughly 8.7% appear once; the ten largest clones hold under 20%. The data belong to a study of T cells after yellow fever vaccination. Study-wide findings and caveats: Though weaker, the secondary response peaked faster, on day 5 versus 15. Boosting was followed by the reappearance of most primary-vaccination clones (approximately 95% CD4, around 91% CD8). Across the CD4 and CD8 compartments, a small share of clonotypes was present in both.

The CDR3 length is 15 residues. After removal of 3 bases from V and 5 bases from J, the junction contained 5 bases not matched to a gene. Germline loops: CDR1 SGDLS, CDR2 YYNGEE. The chain combines TRBV9 with TRBJ2-2; TRBD1 matches at 9 bases. The receptor was isolated from a man between 18 and 35 years old who received the YFV17D yellow fever vaccine. The specimen was PBMCs, collected on the day of the first yellow fever vaccination. The CDR3 region has the DNA TGTGCCAGCAGCGCACAGGGGGCGCTTACCGGGGAGCTGTTTTTT. This encodes CASSAQGALTGELFF.